The rows below give T cell receptor beta chains drawn from one sample of a study of T cell responses to AZD1222 COVID-19 vaccine. The protocol was immunoSEQ multiplex PCR, while the TCRdb copy is restricted to in-frame clones and leaves out a portion. Among more than 85,000 clones listed, approximately 88% were seen once. Sequencing used peripheral blood, obtained on day 0 of AZD1222 vaccination. The receptors derive from an adult in good health. Each CDR3 is given without its conserved first and last residue. The listing skips clone size in some rows; elsewhere it reads once, few, many or a size class.

j_call,clone_size,v_call,cdr3_aa
TRBJ1-2,.,TRBV19,ASSQTQGADYGYT
TRBJ1-5,.,TRBV6-1,ASSEFGTKSNQPQH
TRBJ1-6,few,TRBV27,ASSLEGSGNSPLH
TRBJ2-7,.,TRBV9,ASSPSVAGGAYEQY
TRBJ1-1,.,TRBV5-6,ASSSFGQGWEVLYTEAF
TRBJ1-1,.,TRBV2,ASSGTASYPEAF
TRBJ2-2,.,TRBV5-1,ASSLADGYTGELF
TRBJ1-2,.,TRBV5-1,ASTPDRAHGYT
TRBJ1-6,few,TRBV5-5,ASSLMGLNSPLH
TRBJ1-2,.,TRBV7-8,ASRTGGDYGYT
TRBJ1-6,.,TRBV11-2,ASSPLQGRSLH
TRBJ2-5,.,TRBV5-1,ASSFSDRQETQY
TRBJ2-2,.,TRBV2,ASSGQGARGGELF
TRBJ1-6,.,TRBV10-1,ASSELGRGSPLH
TRBJ2-2,.,TRBV10-3,AISELGNTGELF
TRBJ2-5,.,TRBV6-2/TRBV6-3,ASSYSGGLQETQY
TRBJ2-7,.,TRBV7-9,ASSLEVGGRVYEQY
TRBJ2-1,.,TRBV5-8,ASSLGVNPMDEQF
TRBJ2-3,.,TRBV5-5,ASSTKLAASTDTQY
TRBJ1-2,.,TRBV13,ASSRTGNYGYT
TRBJ2-1,.,TRBV11-2,ASSPTGSFRNEQF
TRBJ2-1,.,TRBV10-1,ASSESGGALNEQF
TRBJ1-2,.,TRBV6-1,ASSDVGRGEGYT
TRBJ1-5,once,TRBV2,ASSEGWAAGGNQPQH
TRBJ2-2,few,TRBV6-4,ASSPGQGSHTGELF
TRBJ2-3,.,TRBV18,ASHPGGTKSTDTQY
TRBJ2-7,once,TRBV3-1/TRBV3-2,ASSQDNLPLAGVMSSYEQY
TRBJ1-1,.,TRBV6-1,ASSDRGRKAF
TRBJ2-7,.,TRBV5-1,ASKYDGSYEQY
TRBJ2-7,.,TRBV10-3,AISELTGKYEQY
TRBJ1-2,few,TRBV3-1/TRBV3-2,ASSQDTIGEAYGYT
TRBJ2-7,.,TRBV5-6,ASSLSWASYEQY
TRBJ1-4,few,TRBV21-1,ASSKEGDRGPVVDEKLF
TRBJ1-2,.,TRBV12-3/TRBV12-4,ASSLNARTGYT
TRBJ1-4,.,TRBV9,ASSVGGVDEKLF
TRBJ1-3,.,TRBV5-5,ASSLGQGALSGNTIY
TRBJ1-6,.,TRBV11-3,ASSLGGGAYDSPLH
TRBJ2-3,.,TRBV7-6,ASSPRAGGRADTQY
TRBJ2-2,once,TRBV12-3/TRBV12-4,ASSHENTGELF
TRBJ2-7,.,TRBV6-5,ASSYSWGQGGYEQY
TRBJ2-1,.,TRBV24-1,ATSDRLANRGHTSYNEQF
TRBJ1-5,few,TRBV5-6,ASSFWDRGFNQPQH
TRBJ2-1,.,TRBV19,ASLPGQGAYNEQF
TRBJ1-5,few,TRBV27,ASRGLGNLNQPQH
TRBJ2-5,.,TRBV4-1,ASSQDKFETQY
TRBJ2-5,.,TRBV5-6,ASSPPLGTGGWETQY
TRBJ2-1,.,TRBV11-1,ASSPSGASSYNEQF
TRBJ1-5,.,TRBV27,ASSSGVDNQPQH
TRBJ2-5,.,TRBV6-5,ASSFRQGAQTQY
TRBJ2-2,.,TRBV5-1,ASSLAGGLSGELF
TRBJ1-2,.,TRBV12-1,ASSLVGHKGVYGYT
TRBJ1-5,few,TRBV28,ASSFGRGRGQPQH
TRBJ2-2,.,TRBV5-1,ASSLLWGKANTGELF